These T cell receptor beta chains were read from a single sample in a study of OX40 agonist ivuxolimab in advanced cancers. Here immunoSEQ multiplex PCR was the method, and the copy in TCRdb shows in-frame clones only, minus some. Among some 64,000 clones, approximately 88% were seen once, and the ten largest hold approximately 3%. Here the sequenced sample was CD4+ or CD8+ T cells sorted from blood, taken in a trial of the OX40 agonist ivuxolimab. Receptor source: an adult with an advanced solid tumor such as melanoma, head and neck, liver or kidney cancer. CDR3s include the opening cysteine and the closing phenylalanine or tryptophan. A D gene is named only where the DNA matches it firmly. Only some rows state a clone size, as once, few, many or a class for expanded clones.

clone size	J gene	D gene	V gene	CDR3 protein	CDR3 DNA
-	TRBJ1-5	-	TRBV19	CASEQVGHNQPQHF	TGTGCCAGTGAACAGGTAGGGCACAATCAGCCCCAGCATTTT
-	TRBJ1-5	-	TRBV7-9	CASSSQGHQPQHF	TGTGCCAGCAGCTCCCAGGGACATCAGCCCCAGCATTTT
once	TRBJ2-2	-	TRBV7-2	CASSLGGQNTGELFF	TGTGCCAGCAGCTTGGGGGGGCAGAACACCGGGGAGCTGTTTTTT
-	TRBJ1-5	-	TRBV5-8	CASIKSGAGQPQHF	TGTGCCAGCATCAAGTCAGGGGCGGGGCAGCCCCAGCATTTT
-	TRBJ2-1	-	TRBV6-1	CASRGGFWNEQFF	TGTGCCAGCAGAGGCGGGTTCTGGAATGAGCAGTTCTTC
-	TRBJ2-5	-	TRBV14	CASSQSQETQYF	TGTGCCAGCAGCCAGTCACAAGAGACCCAGTACTTC
-	TRBJ2-7	TRBD1	TRBV28	CASSLGDRGREQYF	TGTGCCAGCAGTTTAGGGGACAGGGGAAGGGAGCAGTACTTC
-	TRBJ1-4	TRBD1	TRBV4-3	CASSQQTGGNEKLFF	TGCGCCAGCAGCCAACAAACAGGGGGCAATGAAAAACTGTTTTTT
-	TRBJ2-1	-	TRBV7-2	CASSLRYQNNEQFF	TGTGCCAGCAGCCTCCGGTACCAAAACAATGAGCAGTTCTTC
-	TRBJ2-3	-	TRBV6-4	CASSKDRAGADTQYF	TGTGCCAGCAGCAAGGACCGCGCCGGGGCAGATACGCAGTATTTT
-	TRBJ2-3	-	TRBV30	CAWSARRLTGLDTQYF	TGTGCCTGGAGTGCCAGACGGCTCACCGGATTAGATACGCAGTATTTT
few	TRBJ2-5	TRBD1	TRBV19	CASSRGQTQETQYF	TGTGCCAGTAGCCGGGGACAGACCCAAGAGACCCAGTACTTC
once	TRBJ2-6	-	TRBV28	CASSKGGGAGANVLTF	TGTGCCAGCAGTAAAGGAGGGGGCGCTGGGGCCAACGTCCTGACTTTC
-	TRBJ2-5	TRBD1	TRBV7-9	CASSQATGQGVPETQYF	TGTGCCAGCAGCCAAGCGACAGGACAGGGGGTCCCAGAGACCCAGTACTTC
once	TRBJ1-5	TRBD1	TRBV6-1	CASSEGQGLQPQHF	TGTGCCAGCAGTGAAGGACAGGGGCTTCAGCCCCAGCATTTT
-	TRBJ2-7	TRBD1	TRBV5-1	CASSFLTGSEYEQYF	TGCGCCAGCAGCTTCCTGACAGGGTCGGAATACGAGCAGTACTTC
-	TRBJ2-1	-	TRBV28	CARPTGNFNEQFF	TGTGCCAGACCCACAGGGAACTTCAATGAGCAGTTCTTC
once	TRBJ2-2	TRBD1	TRBV11-2	CASSSRTGADTGELFF	TGTGCCAGCAGCTCAAGGACAGGGGCGGACACCGGGGAGCTGTTTTTT
-	TRBJ2-7	-	TRBV30	CAWSPLYEQYF	TGTGCCTGGAGTCCTCTCTACGAGCAGTACTTC
once	TRBJ2-2	-	TRBV5-1	CASSLARDTGELFF	TGCGCCAGCAGCTTGGCGCGGGACACCGGGGAGCTGTTTTTT
-	TRBJ2-5	-	TRBV27	CASSFSPGGQETQYF	TGTGCCAGCAGCTTTTCTCCAGGAGGGCAAGAGACCCAGTACTTC
once	TRBJ2-6	TRBD2	TRBV6-1	CASSDDAGDWGANVLTF	TGTGCCAGCAGTGACGACGCGGGGGATTGGGGGGCCAACGTCCTGACTTTC
-	TRBJ1-1	-	TRBV27	CASSLGGRSFF	TGTGCCAGCAGTTTAGGGGGCCGGTCTTTCTTT
once	TRBJ2-5	-	TRBV9	CASSETPKGETQYF	TGTGCCAGCAGCGAGACGCCGAAGGGGGAGACCCAGTACTTC